The clone carrying this TCR beta chain was picked up many times. The target antigen is unknown. TCRdb re-derived calls from the reads in MiXCR, one entry per CDR3 protein. The sample consists of more than 500,000 distinct CDR3 sequences, 15% to 20% of them appearing once. This specimen belongs to a study of T cell repertoires in cytomegalovirus infection. Study results and limitations: The ex vivo response showed dominance by HLA-C-restricted CMV-specific TCR beta clonotypes. Identification of carriers of CMV plus the relevant HLA was achieved through cumulative public TCR beta family frequency.

The CDR3 has 15 amino acids. Germline values: CDR1 SGHAT, CDR2 FQNNGV. V was cut by 5 bases and J by 5 bases, with 15 bases left in between. The clonotype comes from a human donor in good health (CMV status not recorded). Some clones in this sample may be carry-over from other donors' samples. The V call is TRBV11-2, the J call TRBJ1-4; D gene ambiguous. The sample consisted of CD8+ T cells from PBMCs. The CDR3 region is CASSASILLNEKLFF. The CDR3, as DNA: TGTGCCAGCAGCGCCAGCATATTACTAAATGAAAAACTGTTTTTT.